The clone carrying this T cell receptor beta chain was picked up one time. This record comes from a study of T cell changes during pregnancy in multiple sclerosis. CDR3 length equals 13 residues. V dropped 5 bases and J dropped 2; count of bases not matched to a gene: 1. The germline gives CDR1 SGHRS, CDR2 YFSETQ. Using immunoSEQ multiplex PCR, the repertoire was profiled, and TCRdb retains in-frame clones only, with some absent. This sample yields 90,000 to 95,000 clones, of which around 90% are seen a single time; about 0.91% belongs to the top ten. This chain connects TRBV5-1 to TRBJ2-1, with TRBD1 matching 7 bases. This material consisted of peripheral blood, taken before pregnancy. This clonotype originated in a female donor with multiple sclerosis, enrolled in a pregnancy study. CDR3 nucleotide sequence: TGCGCCAGCAGGGGACAGACCTACAATGAGCAGTTCTTC. Translated: CASRGQTYNEQFF.